This T cell receptor beta chain originates from a study of cytotoxic CD8 clonotypes in ibrutinib-treated CLL. Study-level information: A median roughly twelve months of treatment, range 6 to 36, preceded the collection of response samples. The samples contained over 250,000 productive templates on average. They also contained an average of about 100,000 productive rearrangements.

This CDR3 comprises 14 residues. Germline loops: CDR1 MDHEN, CDR2 SYDVKM. The V and J ends lost 5 bases and 2 bases respectively, with 13 bases between them. As input for TCR beta libraries, approximately 2.1 micrograms of genomic DNA came from cryopreserved PBMCs. Generated by immunoSEQ multiplex PCR, the TCRdb table keeps only in-frame clones and is missing some. The profile shows 200,000 to 250,000 clones, 60% to 75% of them singletons. V gene TRBV28 combines with J gene TRBJ2-7; no clear D. The origin of this receptor is a human donor with chronic lymphocytic leukemia. Sequencing used PBMCs, obtained after 24 months of ibrutinib treatment. The chain's CDR3 is CASSPHIKPYEQYF. The CDR3 coding sequence is TGTGCCAGCAGTCCCCATATTAAACCCTACGAGCAGTACTTC.